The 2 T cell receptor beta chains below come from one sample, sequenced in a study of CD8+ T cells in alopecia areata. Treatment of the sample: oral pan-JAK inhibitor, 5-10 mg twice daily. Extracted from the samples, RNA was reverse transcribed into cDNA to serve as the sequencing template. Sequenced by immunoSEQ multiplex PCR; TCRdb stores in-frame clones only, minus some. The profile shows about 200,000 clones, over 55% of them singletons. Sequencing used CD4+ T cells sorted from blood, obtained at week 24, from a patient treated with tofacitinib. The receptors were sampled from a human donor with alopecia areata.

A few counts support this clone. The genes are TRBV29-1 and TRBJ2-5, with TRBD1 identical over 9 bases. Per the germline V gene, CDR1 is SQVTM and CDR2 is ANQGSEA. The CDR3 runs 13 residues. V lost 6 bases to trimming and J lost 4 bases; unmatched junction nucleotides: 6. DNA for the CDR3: TGCAGCGTGTCAGGGACAGGGTTAGAGACCCAGTACTTC. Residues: CSVSGTGLETQYF.

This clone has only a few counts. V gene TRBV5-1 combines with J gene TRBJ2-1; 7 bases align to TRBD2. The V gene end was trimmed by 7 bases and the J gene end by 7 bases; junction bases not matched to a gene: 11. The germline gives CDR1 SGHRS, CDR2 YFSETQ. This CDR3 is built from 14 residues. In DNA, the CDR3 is TGCGCCAGCGGCCTAGGACTAGAATCGAATGAGCAGTTCTTC. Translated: CASGLGLESNEQFF.